The clone carrying this TCR beta chain was observed a few times. This entry comes from a study of cytomegalovirus exposure and HLA in healthy donors. Only in-frame clones appear in the TCRdb table, and some are missing; sequencing was by immunoSEQ multiplex PCR. The repertoire holds 250,000 to 300,000 clones, with nearly 90% as singletons. The CDR3 is 13 amino acids. V was pared by 4 bases and J by 1 base, with 8 bases between. Per the germline V gene, CDR1 is MNHEY and CDR2 is SVGAGI. This chain connects TRBV6-5 to TRBJ2-7; possible D gene TRBD2, 5 bases. The origin of this receptor is a woman aged 18 to 35 in good health and CMV-seronegative. The sample taken for sequencing was PBMCs. The CDR3 is CASSLLASYEQYF. CDR3 nucleotides: TGTGCCAGCAGTTTGCTAGCTTCCTACGAGCAGTACTTC.